This TCR beta chain was captured by sequencing in a study of Ad26.COV2.S vaccination and SARS-CoV-2 variants. Study background: Donor joined the COV1001 Ad26.COV2.S trial arm. Study-wide results and limits: Vaccine recipients and placebo recipients showed similar non-spike TCR breadth. A substantial breadth of spike-specific CD8+ and CD4+ T cell responses after vaccination has been reported. The study found higher spike-specific TCR breadth in vaccine than placebo recipients.

Treatment: some 19 received Ad26.COV2.S at low or high dose, single or two shots; roughly 5 received placebo; per-sample allocation not given. The samples date from day 63 after the first vaccine or placebo injection. Assay used: immunoSEQ multiplex PCR; TCRdb lists only in-frame clones, some missing. The sample consists of about 480,000 clones, around 90% of them appearing once. CDR3 length: 16 residues. Germline CDR1 and CDR2: SNHLY and FYNNEI. V was pared by 2 bases and J by 4 bases, with 16 bases between. Remarks on this clone: Antigen: not known.

V is TRBV2 and J is TRBJ2-3; no firm D call. The specimen comprised peripheral blood, sampled in a trial of Ad26.COV2.S vaccine versus placebo. The sequence was collected from a person aged 18-65 years who received the Ad26.COV2.S COVID-19 vaccine or a placebo. The CDR3 DNA reads as TGTGCCAGCAGTGAATCTCCCTCGTGGGCGGCAGATACGCAGTATTTT. This encodes CASSESPSWAADTQYF. Based on the CDR3 plus reference TRBV2 and TRBJ2-3, the full variable domain is EPEVTQTPSHQVTQMGQEVILRCVPISNHLYFYWYRQILGQKVEFLVSFYNNEISEKSEIFDDQFSVERPDGSNFTLKIRSTKLEDSAMYFCASSESPSWAADTQYFGPGTRLTVL.